A single sample is the source of the 24 T cell receptor beta chains below, sequenced in a study of T-cell reconstitution after alpha-beta-depleted transplantation in children. The library targeted TCRbeta and was prepared with unique molecular identifiers. TCRdb recomputed calls from the PCR reads with MiXCR, one row per CDR3 protein. The data contain about 280,000 distinct CDR3 sequences, about 9.9% of them singletons. The starting material was peripheral blood, obtained 180 days after TCRalphabeta/CD19-depleted stem cell transplant. These receptors all stem from a male patient aged 2-9 years who had a stem cell transplant for chronic granulomatous disease, so the T cells may come from the graft donor.

This clonotype was seen repeatedly, ten times or more. The rearrangement links TRBV29-1 to TRBJ1-1; a possible D gene is TRBD1 (5 bases). Trimming took off 7 bases at V and 3 bases at J, with 18 bases between the two ends. The CDR3 spans 14 residues. Per germline, CDR1 SQVTM and CDR2 ANQGSEA. CDR3 protein: CSGSGGSSDTEAFF. CDR3 sequence (DNA): TGCAGCGGGAGTGGGGGGTCATCGGACACTGAAGCTTTCTTT.

This clonotype was observed many times. J is TRBJ2-7 and V is TRBV28, with 7 positions matching TRBD2. The germline CDR1 and CDR2 sequences are MDHEN and SYDVKM. V was clipped by 4 bases and J by 2 bases; unmatched bases: 2. There are 13 residues in the CDR3. Here the CDR3 DNA reads TGTGCCAGCAGTTCAGCGGGAACCTACGAGCAGTACTTC. This encodes CASSSAGTYEQYF. Using reference TRBV28 and TRBJ2-7 for the parts outside the CDR3, the full variable domain is DVKVTQSSRYLVKRTGEKVFLECVQDMDHENMFWYRQDPGLGLRLIYFSYDVKMKEKGDIPEGYSVSREKKERFSLILESASTNQTSMYLCASSSAGTYEQYFGPGTRLTVT.

This clonotype occurred many times. The genes are TRBV4-2 and TRBJ2-2; the D is unclear. The CDR3 consists of 16 residues. V was shortened by 1 base and J by 3 bases, with 12 bases between the two germline ends. Germline loops: CDR1 LGHNA, CDR2 YNFKEQ. The CDR3 nucleotides read TGTGCCAGCAGCCAAGGATGGGCAGAGGACACCGGGGAGCTGTTTTTT. Its translation: CASSQGWAEDTGELFF.

This clonotype has at least ten counts. The chain joins TRBV3-1 to TRBJ1-1; D is unresolved. V was shortened by 5 bases and J by 0 bases, with 7 bases between the two germline ends. This CDR3 spans 13 amino acids. Germline V gene lookup returns CDR1 LGHDT and CDR2 YNNKEL (reference sequence). The CDR3 is CASSANMNTEAFF. The CDR3 nucleotides are TGTGCCAGCAGCGCAAATATGAACACTGAAGCTTTCTTT.

In its sample, this clonotype was seen many times. Here the CDR3 reads CASSLLGGLGPDTQYF. The DNA of the CDR3 is TGTGCCAGCAGCTTATTGGGGGGACTCGGCCCAGATACGCAGTATTTT. This chain joins TRBV7-6 and TRBJ2-3; D may be TRBD2 (6 bases). The CDR3 has 16 residues. From germline, CDR1 is SGHVS and CDR2 FNYEAQ. Trimming stripped 2 bases from V and 4 bases from J, with 16 bases between.

In this sample, this clonotype turned up many times. The chain carries TRBV11-2 and TRBJ2-1, with 14 positions matching TRBD2. Looked up from germline, CDR1 is SGHAT and CDR2 is FQNNGV. V was pared by 2 bases and J by 8 bases, with 11 bases of the junction left unmatched. There are 18 residues in the CDR3. The DNA of the CDR3 is TGTGCCAGCAGCTTATATCCCCGACTAGCGGGGGGGGTCCATGAGCAGTTCTTC. Encoded protein: CASSLYPRLAGGVHEQFF.

About this clonotype itself: At one of its ends the junction is not consistent with the germline gene, which may arise from a read error. The V and J genes are TRBV5-3 and TRBJ2-2; tentative D call: TRBD2 (5 bases). TRBV5-3 is assigned to the ORF class and has an uncertain function. This CDR3 region has 14 residues. The CDR3 bases are TGTGCCAGGAGCTTGGGCCAGTTCACCGGGGTGCTGTTTTTT. Translated: CARSLGQFTGVLFF.

There are many counts of this clonotype. CDR3 coding DNA: TGTGCCAGCAGCCCCAGGGCAAGAAATGAGCAGTTCTTC. Translation gives CASSPRARNEQFF. This sequence joins TRBV7-2 and TRBJ2-1, with a tentative D call TRBD1 (5 bases). This CDR3 has 13 amino acids. CDR1 and CDR2 (germline): SGHTA, FQGNSA. Trimming pared 5 bases from V and 7 bases from J, leaving 12 bases between.

J is TRBJ2-7 and V is TRBV10-3; D ambiguous. The CDR3 has 13 residues. With 6 bases removed from V and 6 bases from J, the gap between germline ends came to 15 bases. Germline CDR1 ENHRY, CDR2 SYGVKD. The CDR3 DNA reads as TGTGCCATCAGCCGAGAGCTCCTCCTCGAGCAGTACTTC. Amino acid sequence: CAISRELLLEQYF.

The table lists this clonotype with many counts. The chain uses TRBV12-3 or TRBV12-4 and TRBJ1-3; D possibly corresponds to TRBD1 (5 bases). The germline V and J ends were trimmed by 3 bases and 1 base, with 10 bases remaining between them. The CDR3 runs 15 residues. The CDR3 reads CASSFGRASGNTIYF. The CDR3 nucleotides read TGTGCCAGCAGTTTTGGCAGGGCGTCTGGAAACACCATATATTTT.

This clonotype occurred many times. V gene TRBV4-1 combines with J gene TRBJ2-2; D possibly corresponds to TRBD1 (6 bases). Germline V gene lookup returns CDR1 MGHRA and CDR2 YSYEKL. Deletions cut 8 bases from V and 4 bases from J, with 20 bases between. This CDR3 spans 16 amino acids. Written as DNA, the CDR3 is TGCGCCAGCCGGGGAAGGGAGACAGGAGCCACCGGGGAGCTGTTTTTT. Protein product: CASRGRETGATGELFF.

This clonotype was seen at least ten times. The chain is built from TRBV12-3 or TRBV12-4 and TRBJ2-6; D uncertain. The V end lost 6 bases, the J end lost 4 bases, and 7 bases lay between the germline ends. The CDR3 consists of 13 residues. The CDR3 sequence is CASRLGGANVLTF. CDR3 DNA sequence: TGTGCCAGCAGGCTAGGGGGGGCCAACGTCCTGACTTTC.

This clonotype was seen repeatedly, ten times or more. The V call is TRBV4-1, the J call TRBJ2-5; D ambiguous. The CDR3 is 15 residues long. Germline loops: CDR1 MGHRA, CDR2 YSYEKL. Trimming pared 0 bases from V and 1 base from J, leaving 9 bases between. The CDR3 nucleotides are TGCGCCAGCAGCCAAGAGGGCAGGAGCCAAGAGACCCAGTACTTC. It codes for CASSQEGRSQETQYF.

This clonotype has a count of ten or more. V and J are TRBV6-2 or TRBV6-3 and TRBJ1-1; perhaps TRBD1 as D (5 bases). V shed 5 bases and J shed 6 bases, with 13 bases lying between them. Germline CDR1 MNHEY, CDR2 SVGEGT. CDR3 size: 13 residues. CDR3 residues: CASSRSQAPEAFF. In DNA, the CDR3 is TGTGCCAGCAGTCGCTCACAGGCCCCTGAAGCTTTCTTT.

This clonotype was detected ten times or more. The chain employs TRBV29-1 and TRBJ2-1; TRBD1 agrees at 9 bases. Per germline, CDR1 SQVTM and CDR2 ANQGSEA. This CDR3 region has 13 residues. V lost 6 bases to trimming and J lost 3 bases; unmatched junction nucleotides: 3. The CDR3 protein is CSVRTGVYNEQFF. The CDR3 coding sequence is TGCAGCGTGAGGACAGGGGTCTACAATGAGCAGTTCTTC.

This chain joins TRBV7-2 and TRBJ2-5; 10 bases line up with TRBD2. V trimming: 0 bases; J trimming: 0 bases; junction bases outside the gene matches: 4. CDR3 length equals 17 residues. The germline V gene encodes CDR1 SGHTA and CDR2 FQGNSA. CDR3 residues: CASSLAPSGGYQETQYF. In nucleotides, the CDR3 is TGTGCCAGCAGCTTAGCCCCTAGCGGGGGCTACCAAGAGACCCAGTACTTC. The variable domain in full, with the rest retrieved from reference TRBV7-2 and TRBJ2-5, is GAGVSQSPSNKVTEKGKDVELRCDPISGHTALYWYRQSLGQGLEFLIYFQGNSAPDKSGLPSDRFSAERTGGSVSTLTIQRTQQEDSAVYLCASSLAPSGGYQETQYFGPGTRLLVL.

In this sample, this clonotype turned up many times. This sequence joins TRBV5-1 and TRBJ2-3; D unresolved. The CDR3 is 15 residues long. V was trimmed by 0 bases and J by 2 bases, leaving 10 bases between them. CDR1 is SGHRS and CDR2 is YFSETQ in the germline V gene. The CDR3 sequence: CASSLGGIFTDTQYF. The CDR3 nucleotides read TGCGCCAGCAGCTTGGGTGGGATCTTCACAGATACGCAGTATTTT.

This clonotype has at least ten counts. The gene calls are TRBV20-1 and TRBJ2-7, with D maybe TRBD1 (6 bases). The CDR3 is 14 amino acids. Trimming took off 3 bases at V and 1 base at J, with 13 bases between the two ends. The V gene's germline CDR1 is DFQATT and CDR2 SNEGSKA (reference sequence). DNA for the CDR3: TGCAGTGCTAGGAGACAGGCCTTTTCCTACGAGCAGTACTTC. Protein: CSARRQAFSYEQYF.

This clonotype was counted at least ten times. The V and J genes are TRBV10-3 and TRBJ1-2; D gene ambiguous. Germline lookup yields CDR1 ENHRY and CDR2 SYGVKD. CDR3 length: 14 residues. The V end lost 4 bases, the J end lost 3 bases, and 12 bases lay between the germline ends. The CDR3 DNA follows: TGTGCCATCAGTGCGGTAGGGAATCACTATGGCTACACCTTC. Its translation: CAISAVGNHYGYTF.

This clonotype was detected a few times. This chain uses TRBV14 with TRBJ1-2, with D maybe TRBD1 (6 bases). V lost 4 bases to trimming and J lost 5 bases, with 11 bases between them. The CDR3 extends over 13 amino acids. Germline V gives CDR1 SGHDN, CDR2 FVKESK. CDR3 region: CASSRETGYGYTF. In DNA form, the CDR3 reads TGTGCCAGCAGCCGAGAAACAGGGTATGGCTACACCTTC.

This clonotype was observed at least ten times. The chain uses TRBV5-1 and TRBJ2-7; D is perhaps TRBD2 (6 bases). This CDR3 has 13 amino acids. CDR1 is SGHRS and CDR2 is YFSETQ in the germline V gene. Trimming stripped 4 bases from V and 7 bases from J, with 15 bases between. CDR3 region: CASSTGVLGEQYF. Here the CDR3 DNA reads TGCGCCAGCAGCACGGGGGTTCTAGGGGAGCAGTACTTC.

This clonotype was recorded many times. The J gene is TRBJ2-2, the V gene TRBV12-3 or TRBV12-4; TRBD1 matches at 10 bases. This CDR3 has 15 residues. With V trimmed by 5 bases and J by 6 bases, 6 bases remained unmatched. CDR3 in amino acids: CASSTHGTGAGELFF. CDR3 DNA: TGTGCCAGCAGTACCCACGGGACAGGGGCCGGGGAGCTGTTTTTT.

This clonotype appeared many times. V and J are TRBV5-1 and TRBJ2-1; 11 nucleotides align to TRBD2. V dropped 3 bases and J dropped 7; count of bases not matched to a gene: 9. This CDR3 is 16 amino acids long. Germline V gives CDR1 SGHRS, CDR2 YFSETQ. The CDR3 sequence is CASSWGTSGTRNEQFF. CDR3 DNA sequence: TGCGCCAGCAGCTGGGGGACTAGCGGAACACGGAATGAGCAGTTCTTC.

This clonotype was seen many times. The chain couples TRBV5-1 to TRBJ2-7; no clear D. This CDR3 has 16 residues. V shed 0 bases and J shed 2 bases, with 15 bases lying between them. Looked up from germline, CDR1 is SGHRS and CDR2 is YFSETQ. CDR3 DNA sequence: TGCGCCAGCAGCTTGGGCGAGTACACCTCCGCCTACGAGCAGTACTTC. Amino acid sequence: CASSLGEYTSAYEQYF.